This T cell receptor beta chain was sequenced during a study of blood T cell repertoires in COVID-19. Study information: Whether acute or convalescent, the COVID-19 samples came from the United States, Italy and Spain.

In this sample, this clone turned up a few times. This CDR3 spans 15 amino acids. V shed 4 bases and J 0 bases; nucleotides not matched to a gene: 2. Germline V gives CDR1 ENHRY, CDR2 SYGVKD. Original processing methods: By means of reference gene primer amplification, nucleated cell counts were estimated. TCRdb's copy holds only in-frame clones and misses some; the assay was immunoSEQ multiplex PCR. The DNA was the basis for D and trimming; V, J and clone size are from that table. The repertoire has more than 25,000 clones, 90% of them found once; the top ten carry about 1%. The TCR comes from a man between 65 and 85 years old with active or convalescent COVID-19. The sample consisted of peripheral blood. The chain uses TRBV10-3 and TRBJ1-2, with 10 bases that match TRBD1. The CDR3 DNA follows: TGTGCCATCAGTGCCGGGACAGGGGCTAACTATGGCTACACCTTC. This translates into CAISAGTGANYGYTF.